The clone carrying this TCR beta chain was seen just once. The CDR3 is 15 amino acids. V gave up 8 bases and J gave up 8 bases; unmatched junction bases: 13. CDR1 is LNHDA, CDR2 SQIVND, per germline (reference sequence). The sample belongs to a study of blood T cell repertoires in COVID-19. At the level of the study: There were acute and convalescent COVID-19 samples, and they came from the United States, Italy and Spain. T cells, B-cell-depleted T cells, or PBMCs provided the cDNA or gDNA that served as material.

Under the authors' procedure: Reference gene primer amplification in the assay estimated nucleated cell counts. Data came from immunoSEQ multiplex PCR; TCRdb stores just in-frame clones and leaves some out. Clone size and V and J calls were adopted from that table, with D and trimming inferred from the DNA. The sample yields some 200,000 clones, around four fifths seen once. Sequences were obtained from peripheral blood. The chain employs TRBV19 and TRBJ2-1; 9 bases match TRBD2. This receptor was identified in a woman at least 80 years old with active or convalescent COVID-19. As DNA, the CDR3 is TGTGCCAGTGGGATAGCGGGAGTCGATCTCCATGAGCAGTTCTTC. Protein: CASGIAGVDLHEQFF.